The 6 T cell receptor beta chains reported below all come from one sample, sequenced in a study of T-cell reconstitution after alpha-beta-depleted transplantation in children. Unique molecular identifiers were used to barcode this TCRbeta library. TCRdb reanalysed the PCR reads using MiXCR and keeps one entry per CDR3 protein. The sample contains about 400,000 distinct CDR3 sequences, about 14% of which appear only once. The specimen comprised PBMCs, sampled from the stem cell graft. These receptors originate from a human donor who donated a stem cell graft to a child with Fanconi anemia.

This clonotype has ten or more counts. V and J are TRBV4-2 and TRBJ2-1; D not resolved. The CDR3 extends over 13 amino acids. Germline V gene data show CDR1 as LGHNA and CDR2 as YNFKEQ. V lost 4 bases to trimming and J lost 2 bases, with 6 bases between them. The CDR3 sequence is CASSPTTYNEQFF. In DNA, the CDR3 is TGTGCCAGCAGCCCGACCACCTACAATGAGCAGTTCTTC.

The gene calls are TRBV12-3 or TRBV12-4 and TRBJ1-3; 7 nucleotides line up with TRBD1. With 5 bases clipped from V and 2 bases from J, the junction kept 6 bases outside the gene matches. The CDR3 has 15 amino acids. The DNA of the CDR3 is TGTGCCAGCAGTGCGGACAGGACACCTGGAAACACCATATATTTT. Translation: CASSADRTPGNTIYF.

This clonotype was seen repeatedly, ten times or more. J is TRBJ2-1 and V is TRBV7-2; tentative D call: TRBD2 (6 bases). There are 16 residues in the CDR3. CDR1 and CDR2 from the germline V gene are SGHTA and FQGNSA. V was clipped by 1 base and J by 0 bases, with 10 bases between them. CDR3 nucleotides: TGTGCCAGCAGCTTAGTTGCGGGGATCTCCTACAATGAGCAGTTCTTC. It encodes CASSLVAGISYNEQFF.

Only a few counts were recorded for this clonotype. This rearrangement joins TRBV9 to TRBJ1-1; no firm D call. V was clipped by 0 bases and J by 3 bases, with 9 bases between them. This CDR3 comprises 14 residues. Per the germline V gene, CDR1 is SGDLS and CDR2 is YYNGEE. DNA for the CDR3: TGTGCCAGCAGCGTAGGACCCTTTGACACTGAAGCTTTCTTT. This translates into CASSVGPFDTEAFF.

This clonotype was detected a few times. This sequence joins TRBV7-2 and TRBJ1-4, with 7 nucleotides matching TRBD1. The V segment lost 5 bases and the J segment 5 bases; nucleotides outside the gene matches: 5. The germline V gene has CDR1 SGHTA and CDR2 FQGNSA. The CDR3 runs 14 residues. The CDR3 protein is CASSAGQLNEKLFF. CDR3 DNA: TGTGCCAGCAGCGCGGGACAGCTCAATGAAAAACTGTTTTTT. Together with reference TRBV7-2 and TRBJ1-4, the CDR3 gives the full variable domain: GAGVSQSPSNKVTEKGKDVELRCDPISGHTALYWYRQSLGQGLEFLIYFQGNSAPDKSGLPSDRFSAERTGGSVSTLTIQRTQQEDSAVYLCASSAGQLNEKLFFGSGTQLSVL.

This chain connects TRBV7-8 to TRBJ2-7, with D tentatively TRBD1 or TRBD2 (7 bases each). The V end was cut by 5 bases, the J end by 1 base, with 15 bases between. Germline V CDR1 and CDR2: SGHVS, FQNEAQ. This CDR3 spans 15 amino acids. This CDR3 reads CASSQGGVRSYEQYF. The CDR3 DNA follows: TGTGCCAGCAGCCAGGGGGGGGTTAGGTCCTACGAGCAGTACTTC.